This T cell receptor beta chain was observed in a study of identical twins. This clonotype was counted ten times or more. MiXCR, run by TCRdb on the 5' RACE reads, gives a single entry per CDR3 protein. The sample holds approximately 220,000 distinct CDR3 sequences, 6% to 9% seen once. The ends were cut back, 1 base at V and 1 base at J, with 5 bases in the middle. The germline V gene encodes CDR1 SGHRS and CDR2 YFSETQ. The CDR3 sequence is 13 residues long. The sample was also linked to a second study, of yellow fever vaccine responses in identical twins.

Specimen: memory (CD45RO+) T cells sorted from blood. The chain couples TRBV5-1 to TRBJ1-1; D gene ambiguous. The sequence was collected from a woman aged 18 to 35 in good health. CDR3 nucleotides: TGCGCCAGCAGCTTGACAGCGAACACTGAAGCTTTCTTT. It codes for CASSLTANTEAFF.